One and the same sample provided the 23 T cell receptor beta chains below, sequenced in a study of human T cells and chemical hapten exposure. TCRdb itself ran the RACE reads through MiXCR, one entry per CDR3 protein. Among 100,000 or so distinct CDR3 sequences listed, approximately 10% were seen once. Sample time point: patch test 1, 2 weeks after DPC sensitization. Sample treatment: therapeutic diphenylcyclopropenone sensitization with weekly scalp DPC. Sample: whole blood, taken in connection with sensitization to the hapten diphenylcyclopropenone (DPC). Receptor source: a man aged 40-50 years with alopecia areata. Some clones in this sample may be carry-over from other donors' samples.

Many counts were recorded for this clonotype. The CDR3 DNA reads as TGTGCCAGCAGCCACAAATGCCACAGCAGCTACGAGCAGTACGTC. Protein product: CASSHKCHSSYEQYV. This sequence joins TRBV14 and TRBJ2-7; no firm D call. Trimming shortened V by 3 bases and J by 3 bases, and 15 bases separated the two germline ends. The CDR3 length is 15 residues. Germline CDR1 and CDR2: SGHDN and FVKESK.

This clonotype was seen a few times. Its ends do not fully match the called genes, so a read error is possible. The chain recombines TRBV20-1 with TRBJ2-3; the match to TRBD2 covers 8 bases. This CDR3 has 14 amino acids. Germline loops: CDR1 DFQATT, CDR2 SNEGSKA (reference sequence). CDR3 DNA sequence: TGCAGTGCTAGACGACGGACTAGCAGAGATACGCAGTATTTT. Its protein product is CSARRRTSRDTQYF.

The sample holds many counts of this clonotype. The chain links TRBV12-3 or TRBV12-4 to TRBJ2-5, with D unresolved. The V end was cut by 3 bases, the J end by 0 bases, with 8 bases between. This CDR3 is built from 14 residues. CDR3 nucleotide sequence: TGTGCCAGCAGTTTCTGGGTCGACCAAGAGACCCAGTACTTC. As protein: CASSFWVDQETQYF.

The V and J genes are TRBV29-1 and TRBJ2-1, with 7 bases matching TRBD2. With 7 bases clipped from V and 9 bases from J, the junction kept 12 bases outside the gene matches. CDR3 length: 13 residues. Germline values: CDR1 SQVTM, CDR2 ANQGSEA. CDR3 sequence: CSALGGSAGEQFF. The CDR3 region has the DNA TGCAGCGCCCTGGGAGGGAGTGCTGGTGAGCAGTTCTTC.

The rearrangement links TRBV11-3 to TRBJ2-1; TRBD1 is a possible D gene (5 bases). Germline CDR1 SGHNT, CDR2 YENEEA. Between the trimmed V and J ends, which lost 1 base and 8 bases, there was a span of 9 bases. The CDR3 length is 13 residues. CDR3 protein: CASSLVGAYEQFF. DNA of the CDR3: TGTGCCAGCAGCTTAGTTGGGGCCTATGAGCAGTTCTTC.

Only a few counts were recorded for this clonotype. The V gene is TRBV27, the J gene TRBJ1-6, with a possible D match to TRBD1 (5 bases). V was shortened by 6 bases and J by 0 bases, with 12 bases between the two germline ends. This CDR3 is built from 16 residues. The germline V gene has CDR1 MNHEY and CDR2 SMNVEV (reference sequence). The CDR3 reads CASRRTLSSYNSPLHF. Written as DNA, the CDR3 is TGTGCCAGCAGACGGACACTGAGCTCCTATAATTCACCCCTCCACTTT.

The V gene is TRBV7-9, the J gene TRBJ2-3; 10 bases fit TRBD2. V was clipped by 5 bases and J by 0 bases; unmatched bases: 2. The CDR3 totals 15 residues. Germline lookup yields CDR1 SEHNR and CDR2 FQNEAQ (reference sequence). The CDR3 DNA is TGTGCCAGCAGCCCGACTAGCGGGAGCACAGATACGCAGTATTTT. This sequence encodes CASSPTSGSTDTQYF.

This chain joins TRBV11-2 and TRBJ2-5, with 8 bases identical to TRBD2. The CDR3 is 15 residues long. The junction had 9 bases not matched to a gene; V was cut back by 5 bases and J by 4 bases. CDR1 and CDR2 from the germline V gene are SGHAT and FQNNGV. CDR3 nucleotides: TGTGCCAGCAGCCAAGCGGGAGCCTCCAGAGAGACCCAGTACTTC. Translation: CASSQAGASRETQYF.

This clonotype was recorded many times. V and J are TRBV12-3 or TRBV12-4 and TRBJ2-1, with D perhaps matching TRBD2 (10 bases). V was trimmed by 6 bases and J by 3 bases, leaving 30 bases between them. The CDR3 has 20 residues. The CDR3 DNA reads TGTGCCAGCAGCAAAACCCGGGACAGGGCTAGCGGGAGTAACTACAATGAGCAGTTCTTC. The encoded protein is CASSKTRDRASGSNYNEQFF.

The V call is TRBV7-2, the J call TRBJ1-5; 10 positions agree with TRBD1. The length of the CDR3 is 16 residues. Germline V CDR1 and CDR2: SGHTA, FQGNSA. V lost 3 bases, J lost 6 bases, and 8 bases stayed unmatched. CDR3 nucleotides: TGTGCCAGCAGCTTTGGACAGGGGGATTTGGGTCAGCCCCAGCATTTT. It is translated as CASSFGQGDLGQPQHF.

CDR3: CASSPVTSGRYNEQFF. The CDR3 coding sequence is TGCGCCAGCAGCCCCGTTACTAGCGGGAGGTACAATGAGCAGTTCTTC. This chain connects TRBV5-1 to TRBJ2-1; the match to TRBD2 covers 12 bases. CDR3 length: 16 residues. CDR1 and CDR2 from the germline V gene are SGHRS and YFSETQ. J was trimmed by 4 bases and V by 4 bases; bases with no gene match: 6.

This chain links TRBV20-1 with TRBJ2-3; 14 bases agree with TRBD2. The CDR3 is 16 amino acids. The ends lost 5 bases at V and 6 bases at J; junction bases unmatched: 10. Germline V lookup: CDR1 DFQATT, CDR2 SNEGSKA (reference sequence). The CDR3 reads CSAPGLAGASTDTQYF. The CDR3 DNA sequence: TGCAGTGCTCCGGGACTAGCGGGAGCTTCGACTGATACGCAGTATTTT.

This clonotype was seen only a few times. The genes are TRBV5-1 and TRBJ2-5, with TRBD2 as a possible D gene (6 bases). The CDR3 is 16 amino acids. Trimming shortened V by 0 bases and J by 1 base, and 13 bases separated the two germline ends. CDR1 is SGHRS and CDR2 is YFSETQ in the germline V gene. CDR3 in amino acids: CASSLGAGPIQETQYF. The DNA for the CDR3 is TGCGCCAGCAGCTTGGGAGCGGGTCCCATCCAAGAGACCCAGTACTTC.

The genes are TRBV3-1 and TRBJ1-1; TRBD1 matches 12 bases. V lost 4 bases to trimming and J lost 8 bases; unmatched junction nucleotides: 8. Germline V gives CDR1 LGHDT, CDR2 YNNKEL (reference sequence). The CDR3 length is 15 residues. The CDR3 protein is CASSPPGQGAVEAFF. In nucleotides, the CDR3 is TGTGCCAGCAGCCCACCGGGACAGGGGGCCGTCGAAGCTTTCTTT.

V and J are TRBV27 and TRBJ2-7; TRBD1 agrees at 8 bases. V was pared by 6 bases and J by 2 bases, with 6 bases of the junction left unmatched. Germline assignment: CDR1 MNHEY and CDR2 SMNVEV (reference sequence). The CDR3 length is 14 residues. CDR3 loop: CASRPLDRAYEQYV. CDR3 DNA sequence: TGTGCCAGCAGGCCCCTGGACAGGGCCTACGAGCAGTACGTC.

The rearrangement links TRBV30 to TRBJ1-6; possibly TRBD1 for D (6 bases). The CDR3 consists of 15 residues. The germline V and J ends were trimmed by 1 base and 5 bases, with 12 bases remaining between them. Per the germline V gene, CDR1 is GTSNPN and CDR2 is SVGIG (reference sequence). The CDR3 region is CAWSAQGRNNSPLHF. Here the CDR3 DNA reads TGTGCCTGGAGTGCCCAGGGGCGAAATAATTCACCCCTCCACTTT.

This clonotype was counted only a few times. The genes are TRBV6-5 and TRBJ2-3; TRBD2 matches at 9 bases. V trimming: 4 bases; J trimming: 0 bases; junction bases outside the gene matches: 5. CDR3 length equals 16 residues. The V gene's germline CDR1 is MNHEY and CDR2 SVGAGI. The CDR3 spells CASSLLAGFSTDTQYF. DNA of the CDR3: TGTGCCAGCAGTTTACTAGCGGGTTTTAGCACAGATACGCAGTATTTT.

The CDR3 sequence: CASSSLGTSGSQETQYF. The CDR3 DNA sequence: TGTGCCAGCAGTAGCCTCGGGACTAGCGGTTCCCAAGAGACCCAGTACTTC. The chain has TRBV12-3 or TRBV12-4 and TRBJ2-5; 11 bases are a match to TRBD2. V shed 5 bases and J 1 base; nucleotides not matched to a gene: 9. This CDR3 has 17 amino acids.

In the case of this clonotype: One end of the junction does not line up with germline, which may come from a read error. This rearrangement joins TRBV7-7 to TRBJ2-1, with D perhaps assigned TRBD1 or TRBD2 (6 bases each). From germline, CDR1 is SSHAT and CDR2 FNYEAQ (reference sequence). The CDR3 is made up of 12 amino acids. CDR3 protein: CASSTEGGEQFF. CDR3 coding DNA: TGTGCTAGCAGTACGGAGGGGGGCGAGCAGTTCTTC.

The sample holds many counts of this clonotype. The chain combines TRBV20-1 with TRBJ1-2; TRBD1 matches 8 bases. The CDR3 has 13 residues. The germline V gene encodes CDR1 DFQATT and CDR2 SNEGSKA (reference sequence). V lost 6 bases and J lost 5; bases outside the gene matches: 8. The DNA for the CDR3 is TGCAGTGCAAGGGACAGGATAACATATGGCTACACCTTC. The encoded protein is CSARDRITYGYTF.

This clonotype was seen only a few times. The rearrangement joins TRBV12-5 to TRBJ1-1; 7 nucleotides align to TRBD1. This CDR3 contains 15 residues. Germline V gene lookup returns CDR1 LGHNT and CDR2 FRNRAP. After removal of 7 bases from V and 0 bases from J, the junction contained 8 bases not matched to a gene. CDR3 bases: TGTGCTAGTGCCATACAGACAGGGTTGAACACTGAAGCTTTCTTT. It is translated as CASAIQTGLNTEAFF.

This chain joins TRBV20-1 and TRBJ1-6, with D maybe TRBD1 (5 bases). This CDR3 spans 15 amino acids. CDR1 DFQATT and CDR2 SNEGSKA come from the germline V gene (reference sequence). Between the trimmed V and J ends, which lost 0 bases and 6 bases, there was a span of 12 bases. The CDR3 bases are TGCAGTGCTAGAGAGGTTGACAGCTTTAATTCACCCCTCCACTTT. As protein: CSAREVDSFNSPLHF.

J is TRBJ2-5 and V is TRBV12-3 or TRBV12-4; no firm D call. Trimming pared 5 bases from V and 5 bases from J, leaving 24 bases between. CDR3 length equals 17 residues. Here the CDR3 reads CASSQRKGSAVQETQYF. DNA for the CDR3: TGTGCCAGCAGTCAAAGGAAAGGGTCGGCGGTACAGGAGACCCAGTACTTC.